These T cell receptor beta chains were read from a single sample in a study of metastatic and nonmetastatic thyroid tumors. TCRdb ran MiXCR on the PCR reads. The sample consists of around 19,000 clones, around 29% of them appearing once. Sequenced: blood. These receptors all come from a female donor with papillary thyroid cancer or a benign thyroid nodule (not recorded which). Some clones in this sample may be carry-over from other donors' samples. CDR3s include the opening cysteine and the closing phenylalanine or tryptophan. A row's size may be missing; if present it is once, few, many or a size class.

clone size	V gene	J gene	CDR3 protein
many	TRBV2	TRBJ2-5	CASSEIAALQETQYF
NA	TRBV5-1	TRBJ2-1	CASRLWTGVNEQFF
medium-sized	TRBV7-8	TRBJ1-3	CASSPDGFSGNTIYF
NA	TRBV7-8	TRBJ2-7	CASSLDGGISSYEQYF
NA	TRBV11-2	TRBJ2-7	CASSLESGLGEQYF
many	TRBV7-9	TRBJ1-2	CASSSLGSVYGYTF
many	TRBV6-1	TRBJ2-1	CASTPAGGVGEQFF
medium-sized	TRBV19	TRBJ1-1	CASSIGDGMLAFF
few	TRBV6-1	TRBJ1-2	CASRKTSQGWNYGYTF
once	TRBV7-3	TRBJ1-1	CASAAGQSNTEAFF
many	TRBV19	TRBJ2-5	CASSKEETQYF
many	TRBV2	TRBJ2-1	CASSDEVAGVRGEQFF
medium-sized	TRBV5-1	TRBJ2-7	CASSVSQGTYEQYF
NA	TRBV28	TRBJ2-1	CASSLRLAERKNEQFF
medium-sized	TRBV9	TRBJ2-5	CASSVSGETQYF
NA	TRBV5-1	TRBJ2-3	CASSLAEGLHTQYF
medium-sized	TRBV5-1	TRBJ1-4	CASSLGAPGFGGTNEKLFF
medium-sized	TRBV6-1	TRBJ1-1	CASCPGRGTEAFF
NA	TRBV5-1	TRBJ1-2	CASSLDEGGTGYTF
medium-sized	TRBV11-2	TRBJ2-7	CASRKGAGSYEQYF
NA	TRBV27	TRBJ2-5	CASSLYGRARETQYF
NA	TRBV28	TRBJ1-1	CASSRGPPLGTEAFF
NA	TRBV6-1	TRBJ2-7	CASSQGRNEQYF
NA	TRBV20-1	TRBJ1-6	CSARGGPNSPLHF
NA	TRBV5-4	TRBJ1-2	CASSLAQGGYGYTF
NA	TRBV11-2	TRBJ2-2	CASSKLAGEASHTGELFF
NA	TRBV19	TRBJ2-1	CASSITAGSYNEQFF
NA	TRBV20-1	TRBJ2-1	CSASDFNEQFF
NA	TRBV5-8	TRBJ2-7	CASSPSGVSAAHEQYF
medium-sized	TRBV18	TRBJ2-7	CASSKLGGGGEQYF
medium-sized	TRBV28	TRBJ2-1	CASSLYDSQFNEQFF
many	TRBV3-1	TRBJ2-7	CASSSSGTGSLGEQYF
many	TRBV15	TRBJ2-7	CATSTRQGFYEQYF
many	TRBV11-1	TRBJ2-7	CASSSVSGITSYEQYF
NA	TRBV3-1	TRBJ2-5	CASGTPFEVTQYF
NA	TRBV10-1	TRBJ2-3	CASSNGLAGVGPDTQYF
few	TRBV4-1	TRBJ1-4	CASSQDQLEEKLFF
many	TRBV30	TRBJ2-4	CAWSVSGRGDIQYF
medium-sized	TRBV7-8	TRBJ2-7	CASSLTGYEQYF
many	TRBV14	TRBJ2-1	CASSQQAGGLYNEQFF
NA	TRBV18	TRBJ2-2	CASSDANTGELFF
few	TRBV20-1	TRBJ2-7	CSARALAPSSYEQYF
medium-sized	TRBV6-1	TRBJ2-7	CASSPGAYEQYF
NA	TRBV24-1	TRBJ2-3	CATSEPTGGSSTDTQYF
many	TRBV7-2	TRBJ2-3	CASRTDLVGGEGTDTQYF
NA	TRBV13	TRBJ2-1	CASSLAGGDEQFF
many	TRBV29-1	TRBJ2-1	CSVPRLAGESSEQFF
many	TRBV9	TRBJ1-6	CASSPRDSNSPLHF
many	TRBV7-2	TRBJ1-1	CASRKGQATEAFF
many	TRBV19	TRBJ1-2	CASSPVDRFIGYGYTF
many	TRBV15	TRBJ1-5	CATSRVGPNQPQHF
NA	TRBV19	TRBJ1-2	CASSIDPRRSNYGYTF